This T cell receptor beta chain was found in a study of glioma-infiltrating T cells. Study-level points and caveats: Non-neoplastic patients had below-expected tissue-blood divergence, while all gliomas exceeded expectation. CDR3 overlap between tissue and blood was very small.

Amplification of TCR alpha and beta CDR3 regions from RNA used iRepertoire nested multiplex PCR. Input was about 100-450 ng of tissue mRNA or PBMC total RNA. Using its own MiXCR run on the multiplex PCR reads, TCRdb lists one record per CDR3 protein. The sample records fewer than 110,000 distinct CDR3 sequences, around 28% being singletons. V shed 8 bases and J shed 1 base, with 14 bases lying between them. This CDR3 is 14 amino acids long. Germline V gives CDR1 MNHNS, CDR2 SASEGT. Notes on this clonotype: Its antigen is not identified.

This TCR was sampled from a human donor with low-grade glioma or glioblastoma, undergoing nonglioma brain surgery, or in good health (not recorded which). The chain links TRBV6-1 to TRBJ2-5; D is unclear. The specimen was glioma tissue, nonneoplastic brain tissue, or PBMCs (not recorded which). The CDR3 DNA sequence: TGTGCCAGCTCCCTGTCCCGGGTCCAAGAGACCCAGTACTTC. This codes for CASSLSRVQETQYF.